Listed below are T cell receptor beta chains from one sample, sequenced in a study of T cells in Graves' hyperthyroidism and ophthalmopathy. TCRdb used MiXCR to reprocess the multiplex PCR reads, holding one entry per CDR3 protein. The table shows about 570,000 distinct CDR3 sequences, with roughly 50% occurring only once. The sequenced material came from peripheral blood or thyroid tissue (not recorded which). The receptors were sampled from an adult woman with Graves' disease, either hyperthyroidism or ophthalmopathy (not recorded which). The CDR3 runs from the conserved cysteine through the conserved F or W. Fields, in order: clone size, J gene, V gene, CDR3 protein. Where a row states a size, it is once, few, many or the class of an expanded clone; other rows omit it.

many,TRBJ1-6,TRBV7-2,CASSFGGTSNSPLHF
NA,TRBJ2-7,TRBV29-1,CSVAGTSYEQYF
many,TRBJ2-7,TRBV5-1,CASSSNAGEGYEQYF
once,TRBJ2-7,TRBV11-1,CASSPTSGRSTGELYF
few,TRBJ1-5,TRBV5-5,CASSTTPTGSNQPQHF
NA,TRBJ1-1,TRBV5-1,CASGSEGSRNGEAFF
once,TRBJ2-7,TRBV7-3,CASSSNSQEQYF
NA,TRBJ2-7,TRBV28,CATTPDGVGVYEQYF
NA,TRBJ1-5,TRBV25-1,CASSEPYSSQPQHF
NA,TRBJ1-6,TRBV7-2,CASTQGLNNSPLHF
NA,TRBJ2-5,TRBV20-1,CSARGRGQETQSF
NA,TRBJ2-2,TRBV15,CATSRERELFF
NA,TRBJ2-7,TRBV5-8,CASSRLPGQGSYEQYF
NA,TRBJ2-7,TRBV7-2,CASSPRSLATPEQYF
few,TRBJ1-2,TRBV7-9,CASIRLSGNTF
NA,TRBJ1-2,TRBV2,CASAWAGEDGYTF
many,TRBJ1-5,TRBV5-1,CASSTGQGGQPQHF
many,TRBJ1-2,TRBV20-1,CSARRGGKSYGYTF
NA,TRBJ1-2,TRBV7-3,CASSLGDHYGYTF